The entry below gives a single TCR beta chain sequence along with its context. The entry originates in a study of blood T cell repertoires in COVID-19. The CDR3 consists of 16 residues. Germline loops: CDR1 LGHNA, CDR2 YSLEER. With V trimmed by 4 bases and J by 6 bases, 12 bases remained unmatched. Here immunoSEQ multiplex PCR was the method, and the copy in TCRdb shows in-frame clones only, minus some. The repertoire includes about 200,000 clones, more than 70% of them detected once, and 5.6% sits in the top ten. This chain joins TRBV4-3 and TRBJ2-3; TRBD1 matches 8 bases. The receptor was derived from a man aged 40-55 years with acute COVID-19. Sequenced input: PBMCs or T cells enriched from blood (not recorded which). CDR3 DNA: TGCGCCAGCAGCCCCGGACAGGGCCTTGTGATGGATACGCAGTATTTT. It encodes CASSPGQGLVMDTQYF.